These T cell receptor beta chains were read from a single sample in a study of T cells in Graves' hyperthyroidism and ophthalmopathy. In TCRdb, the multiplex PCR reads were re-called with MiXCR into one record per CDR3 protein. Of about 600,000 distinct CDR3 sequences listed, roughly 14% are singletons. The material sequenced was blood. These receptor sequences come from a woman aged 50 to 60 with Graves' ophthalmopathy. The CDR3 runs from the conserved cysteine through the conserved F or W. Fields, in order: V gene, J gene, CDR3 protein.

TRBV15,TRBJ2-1,CATSRDQTGNEQFF
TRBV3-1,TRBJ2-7,CASSQDFSGTAYEQYF
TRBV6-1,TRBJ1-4,CASSVLVWQNRANEKLFF
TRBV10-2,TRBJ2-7,CAGSSGLRGSYEQYF
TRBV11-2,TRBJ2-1,CASRPLMGAASGRGEQFF
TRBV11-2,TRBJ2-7,CASSLEGSGWSYEQYF
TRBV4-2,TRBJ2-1,CASSHSSGIGDNEQFF
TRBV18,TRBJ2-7,CASSRRTGDSYEQYF
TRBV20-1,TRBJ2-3,CSAKGTSGSLGDTQYF
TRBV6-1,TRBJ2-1,CASSQNRDEQFF
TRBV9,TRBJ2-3,CASSVVPNVGDTQYF
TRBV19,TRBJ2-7,CASSPTGHHYEQYF
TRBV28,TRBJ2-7,CASRVTGAQYEQYF
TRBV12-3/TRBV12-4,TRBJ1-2,CASSTRTSGVRGYGYTF
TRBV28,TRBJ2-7,CASSLGTLYEQYF
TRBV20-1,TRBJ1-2,CSATNYRGRGGYTF
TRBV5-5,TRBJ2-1,CASSWDYPSYNEQFF
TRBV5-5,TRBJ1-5,CASSFPGNNQPQHF
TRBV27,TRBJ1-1,CASSLYRGRGLTEAFF
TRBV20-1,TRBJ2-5,CSARAGLAGGFETQYF
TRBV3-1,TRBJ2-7,CASSRTDPGAYEQYF
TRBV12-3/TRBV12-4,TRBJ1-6,CASSQGTFSPLHF
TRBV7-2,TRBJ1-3,CASSLGAGGNTIYF
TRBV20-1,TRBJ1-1,CSAGNFGGTEAFF
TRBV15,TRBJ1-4,CATSRKWQGNEKLFF
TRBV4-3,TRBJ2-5,CASSQDLTVQETQYF
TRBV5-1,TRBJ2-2,CASSLKSGELFF
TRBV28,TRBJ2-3,CASSLEVRTDTQYF
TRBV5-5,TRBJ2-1,CASSLSRNVEQFF
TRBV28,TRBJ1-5,CASSFNHRFGQPQHF
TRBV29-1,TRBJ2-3,CSVALVLLRDTQYF
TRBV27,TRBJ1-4,CASSLFGTGTTNEKLFF
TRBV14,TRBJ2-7,CASSQVRGSRYYEQYF
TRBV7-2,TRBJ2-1,CASSLVGAGVREQFF
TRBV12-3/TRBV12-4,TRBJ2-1,CASSPPRGLNNEQFF
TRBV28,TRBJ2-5,CASSPVGQGRETQYF
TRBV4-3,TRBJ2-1,CASSQEFVAGGLSAYNEQFF
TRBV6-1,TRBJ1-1,CASSSGTGGYTEAFF
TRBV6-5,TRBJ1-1,CASSYSPDGSTEAFF
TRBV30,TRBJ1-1,CAWTHGVWTEAFF
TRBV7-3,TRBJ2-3,CASSQVTDTQYF
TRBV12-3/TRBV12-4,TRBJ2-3,CASSFGLAAKSDTQYF
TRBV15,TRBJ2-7,CATSKPGQGVNGEQYF
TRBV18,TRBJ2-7,CASSPQGAMMYEQYF
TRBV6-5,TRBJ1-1,CASGYVGGTTEAFF
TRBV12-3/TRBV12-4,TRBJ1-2,CASIAPGRRLDGYTF
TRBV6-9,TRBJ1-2,CASSSTGLLNYGYTF
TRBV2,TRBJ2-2,CASRQTRNTGELFF
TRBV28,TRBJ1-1,CASRPKTGRGTEAFF
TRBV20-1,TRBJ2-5,CSPRGQETQYF
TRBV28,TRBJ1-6,CASSSKDRGPNSPLHF
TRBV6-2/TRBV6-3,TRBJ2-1,CASSYLAVNEQFF
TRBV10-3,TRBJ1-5,CATGTPRGGNQPQHF
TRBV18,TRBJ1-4,CASSQQRTATNEKLFF
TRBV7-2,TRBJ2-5,CASSAGQGYGETQYF
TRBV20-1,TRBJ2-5,CSARTETQYF
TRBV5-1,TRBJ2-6,CASSWRQGASGANVLTF
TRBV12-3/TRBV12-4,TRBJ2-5,CASSTGPGARWYF
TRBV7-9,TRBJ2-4,CASSWVRTENIQYF